The rows below give T cell receptor beta chains drawn from one sample of a study of T cell responses to AZD1222 COVID-19 vaccine. Only in-frame clones appear in the TCRdb table, and some are missing; sequencing was by immunoSEQ multiplex PCR. The sample has some 120,000 clones; about 88% are singletons. Sequences were derived from peripheral blood, sampled 28 days after the second AZD1222 dose. The source is an adult who received the AZD1222 COVID-19 vaccine. Both conserved end residues are part of each CDR3. A D gene is named only where the DNA matches it firmly.

v_call d_call cdr3_aa
TRBV19 . CASSGPGFYEQYF
TRBV28 . CASQEGPGNSPLHF
TRBV5-1 TRBD1 CASSPDRGWVEAFF
TRBV12-5 . CASGLKGYNEKLFF
TRBV7-2 . CASSFGHSNTEAFF
TRBV6-2/TRBV6-3 TRBD1 CASSYKGADFYEQYF
TRBV6-5 . CASSYRPFNQPQHF
TRBV5-1 TRBD1 CASSLGTGYEQYF
TRBV5-4 TRBD1 CASRRTGTKQYF
TRBV11-1 . CASSLGGQGSSPLHF
TRBV5-1 . CASSSPGANYGYTF
TRBV5-4 TRBD2 CASSRERGNTGELFF
TRBV29-1 TRBD1 CSARDSPHEQYF
TRBV7-9 . CASSFGEATEAFF
TRBV5-8 . CASSLAGTGNTIYF
TRBV30 . CAWSSPARLGNTIYF
TRBV5-1 TRBD1 CASSSNSQGEDTEAFF
TRBV4-1 TRBD2 CASSQESSGAYNEQFF
TRBV6-1 TRBD1 CASSETDRGQAFF
TRBV2 . CASIEHSYEQYF
TRBV6-4 . CASSDGRNTEAFF
TRBV5-1 . CASSWGLTSYEQYF
TRBV5-1 TRBD1 CASSTGTGDNSPLHF
TRBV6-5 . CASRDIQTEQYF
TRBV18 TRBD1 CASSLGTGQNEKLFF
TRBV2 . CASSATGFTEAFF
TRBV30 . CAWSSGATWYQPQHF
TRBV6-5 TRBD2 CASRGTKGPDTQYF
TRBV28 TRBD1 CASFTRRGRMSYNEQFF
TRBV6-1 . CASRETPTQSTDTQYF
TRBV5-1 . CASRNEGTNYGYTF
TRBV2 . CASSEAARYQPQHF
TRBV28 TRBD1 CASRRLGTGSFF
TRBV7-9 . CASSSRARTEKLFF
TRBV6-5 TRBD1 CANSPRGGHGYTF
TRBV6-2/TRBV6-3 . CASSYPDYEQYF
TRBV11-2 . CASSLDRGTEAFF
TRBV5-1 TRBD1 CASSPPKTGDHGYTF
TRBV10-2 . CASSDGGSEAFF
TRBV15 . CATSSTRVHHQPQHF
TRBV19 . CASTPTGMYEQYF
TRBV5-1 TRBD1 CASSSPETGGSYGYTF
TRBV7-3 TRBD1 CASSFGQGLSYGYTF
TRBV30 TRBD1 CAWRTGARANYGYTF
TRBV6-2/TRBV6-3 TRBD1 CASSYSGTDPYEQYF
TRBV7-2 TRBD1 CASSLDPRGRGDYGYTF
TRBV19 . CASSILGETYNEQFF
TRBV4-3 . CASSQEVYRSSYNSPLHF
TRBV30 TRBD1 CAWSSGTGYSETQYF
TRBV11-2 TRBD2 CASSSLAGGSTDTQYF
TRBV9 TRBD2 CASSLAGYSYNEQFF
TRBV7-6 . CASSKTGTGATEAFF
TRBV2 . CASKDVTGHSQPQHF
TRBV3-1/TRBV3-2 . CASSRGGEEFF
TRBV25-1 TRBD2 CASSEIMGGRGETQYF
TRBV19 TRBD1 CASSPSGTGYNEQFF
TRBV6-5 . CASSLRQNQPQHF
TRBV7-9 . CASRGSNYGYTF
TRBV7-9 . CASSLMGYGGYTF
TRBV19 TRBD1 CASTTQGAPGYTF